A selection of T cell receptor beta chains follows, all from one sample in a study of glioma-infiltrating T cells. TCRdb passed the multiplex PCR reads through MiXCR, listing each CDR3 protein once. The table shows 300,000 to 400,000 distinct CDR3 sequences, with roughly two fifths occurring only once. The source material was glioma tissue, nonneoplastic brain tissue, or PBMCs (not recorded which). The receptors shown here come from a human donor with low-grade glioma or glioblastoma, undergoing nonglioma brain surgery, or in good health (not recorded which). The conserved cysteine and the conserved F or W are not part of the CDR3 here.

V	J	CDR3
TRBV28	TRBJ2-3	ASFDGDTQY
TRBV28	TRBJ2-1	ASTLGSGKYGYNEQF
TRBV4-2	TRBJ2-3	ASSQVTHRPGTDTQY
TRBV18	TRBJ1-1	ASSPPKVWGMNTEAF
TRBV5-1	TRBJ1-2	TSSLKGEGAYGYT
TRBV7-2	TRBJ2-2	ASSRDYGSGELF
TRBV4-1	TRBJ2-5	ASSPIGTAAATQY
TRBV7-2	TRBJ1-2	ASNLDGYGYT
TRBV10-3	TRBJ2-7	AISEGRNWEPNEQY
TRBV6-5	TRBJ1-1	ASSYSQGFRGTEAF
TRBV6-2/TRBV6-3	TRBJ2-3	ASSYSAGDVDTQY
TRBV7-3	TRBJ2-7	ASQLTGGSYEQY
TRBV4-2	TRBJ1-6	ASCQDQGGNSPLR
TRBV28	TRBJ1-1	ASTPRDYGTEAF
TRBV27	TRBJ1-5	ASSRQGSGQPQH
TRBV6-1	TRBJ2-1	ASRIDSIWGEQF
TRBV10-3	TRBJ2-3	AISEGDYRLAGGPGDTQY
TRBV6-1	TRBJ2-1	ASHSSSENNEQF
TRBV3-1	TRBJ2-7	ASSQDGIGEQY
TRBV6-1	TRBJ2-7	ASSEGQGGKQY
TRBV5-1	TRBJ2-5	ASSLGQGQETQY
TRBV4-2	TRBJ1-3	ASSQEGLSAGNTIY
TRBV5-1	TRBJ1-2	ASSVQGDYGYT
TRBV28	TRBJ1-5	ASRSYRANNQPQH
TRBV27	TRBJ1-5	ASSSGQKPNQPQH
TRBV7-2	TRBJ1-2	ASSLLGGGVNYGYT
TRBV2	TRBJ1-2	ASRTTGRGYGYT
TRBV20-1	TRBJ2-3	SDHGDSSTDTQY
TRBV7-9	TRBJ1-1	ASSHLEAF
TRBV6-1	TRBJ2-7	ASSETGEHEQY
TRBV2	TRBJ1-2	ASSAVGGANYGYT
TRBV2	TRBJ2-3	ASSGTSWRTDTQY